The clone carrying this TCR beta chain was recorded once. Authors' methods: For nucleated cells, counts were estimated from reference gene primer amplification. Produced via immunoSEQ multiplex PCR; TCRdb's table is partial and in-frame only. The V and J calls and clone size were taken over from that table, and D and trimming were inferred from the DNA. The sample lists about 280,000 clones, about 85% occurring once. The sample is drawn from a study of blood T cell repertoires in COVID-19. What was sequenced was peripheral blood. The clonotype originates from a woman aged 50 to 60 who had recovered from COVID-19.

The CDR3 DNA follows: TGTGCCAGCAGCCGCGGACTAGCGGGAGCCAATGAGCAGTTCTTC. This sequence encodes CASSRGLAGANEQFF. The genes are TRBV7-2 and TRBJ2-1; 13 nucleotides align to TRBD2. After removal of 5 bases from V and 6 bases from J, the junction contained 4 bases not matched to a gene. CDR1 is SGHTA and CDR2 is FQGNSA in the germline V gene. The CDR3 length is 15 residues.